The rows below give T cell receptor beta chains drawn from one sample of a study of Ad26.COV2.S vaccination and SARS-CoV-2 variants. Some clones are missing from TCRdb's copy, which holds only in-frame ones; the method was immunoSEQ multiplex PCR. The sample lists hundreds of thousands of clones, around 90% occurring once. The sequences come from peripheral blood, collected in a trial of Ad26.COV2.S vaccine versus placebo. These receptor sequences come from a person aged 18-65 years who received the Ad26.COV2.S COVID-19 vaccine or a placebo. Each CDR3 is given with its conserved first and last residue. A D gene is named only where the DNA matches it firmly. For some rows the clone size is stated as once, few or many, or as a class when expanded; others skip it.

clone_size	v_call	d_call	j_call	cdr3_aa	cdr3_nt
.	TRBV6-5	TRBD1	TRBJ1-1	CASTGQGATEAFF	TGTGCCAGCACAGGACAGGGGGCGACTGAAGCTTTCTTT
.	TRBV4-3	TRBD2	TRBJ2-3	CASSQDPEREGPDTQYF	TGCGCCAGCAGCCAAGATCCCGAGCGGGAGGGCCCAGATACGCAGTATTTT
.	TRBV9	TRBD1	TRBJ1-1	CASSATGASVNTEAFF	TGTGCCAGCAGCGCAACAGGGGCAAGTGTGAACACTGAAGCTTTCTTT
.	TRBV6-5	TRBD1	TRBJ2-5	CASSFGQAPGETQYF	TGTGCCAGCAGTTTCGGACAGGCACCCGGAGAGACCCAGTACTTC
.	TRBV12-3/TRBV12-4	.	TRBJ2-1	CASSNQGGNEQFF	TGTGCCAGCAGTAATCAGGGTGGCAATGAGCAGTTCTTC
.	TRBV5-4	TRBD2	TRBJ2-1	CASSLGLTSGRAFRHEQFF	TGTGCCAGCAGCTTGGGGCTTACTAGCGGGAGGGCCTTTCGGCATGAGCAGTTCTTC
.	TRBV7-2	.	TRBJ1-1	CASSLRQDTEAFF	TGTGCCAGCAGCTTAAGGCAGGACACTGAAGCTTTCTTT
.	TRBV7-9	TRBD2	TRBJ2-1	CASSLERGAFGNEQFF	TGTGCCAGCAGCTTAGAGCGGGGCGCCTTCGGCAATGAGCAGTTCTTC
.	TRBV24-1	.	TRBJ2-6	CATSPTGANVLTF	TGTGCCACCAGTCCAACTGGGGCCAACGTCCTGACTTTC
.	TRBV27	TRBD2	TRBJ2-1	CASSLPSGMHNEQFF	TGTGCCAGCAGTCTCCCTAGCGGGATGCACAATGAGCAGTTCTTC
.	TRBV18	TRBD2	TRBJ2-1	CASSSLADNEQFF	TGTGCCAGCTCAAGTCTAGCGGACAATGAGCAGTTCTTC
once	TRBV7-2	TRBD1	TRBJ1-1	CASSLVGQAEAFF	TGTGCCAGCAGCTTAGTCGGACAGGCTGAAGCTTTCTTT
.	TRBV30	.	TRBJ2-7	CAWSVVLDEQYF	TGTGCCTGGAGTGTTGTCTTGGACGAGCAGTACTTC
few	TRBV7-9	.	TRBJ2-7	CASSSLLNEQYF	TGTGCCAGCAGCTCCCTCCTAAACGAGCAGTACTTC
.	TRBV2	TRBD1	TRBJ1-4	CASSTGDRGPEKLFF	TGTGCCAGCAGTACAGGGGACAGGGGGCCAGAAAAACTGTTTTTT
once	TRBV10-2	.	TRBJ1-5	CASSETALNQPQHF	TGCGCCAGCAGTGAGACGGCCCTCAATCAGCCCCAGCATTTT
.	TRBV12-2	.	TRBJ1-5	CASRLEGHGGQPQHF	TGTGCAAGTCGCTTAGAAGGACACGGGGGGCAGCCCCAGCATTTT
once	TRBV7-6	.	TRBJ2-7	CASSLVVGANEQYF	TGTGCCAGCAGCTTAGTAGTAGGGGCCAACGAGCAGTACTTC
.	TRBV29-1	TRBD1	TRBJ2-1	CSVQDRGRTLDNEQFF	TGCAGCGTCCAAGACAGGGGGAGGACCCTGGACAATGAGCAGTTCTTC
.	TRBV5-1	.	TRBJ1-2	CASTLGVNYGYTF	TGCGCCAGCACCCTAGGGGTTAACTATGGCTACACCTTC
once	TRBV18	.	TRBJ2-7	CASSPLQGATYEQYF	TGTGCCAGCTCACCTCTGCAGGGCGCAACCTACGAGCAGTACTTC
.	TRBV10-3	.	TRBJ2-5	CAISDRAETQYF	TGTGCCATCAGTGACAGGGCCGAGACCCAGTACTTC
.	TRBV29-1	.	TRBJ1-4	CSVEIGSEKLFF	TGCAGCGTTGAGATTGGTAGCGAAAAACTGTTTTTT
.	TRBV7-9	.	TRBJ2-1	CASSLGFVAYNEQFF	TGTGCCAGCAGCCTCGGATTCGTCGCCTACAATGAGCAGTTCTTC
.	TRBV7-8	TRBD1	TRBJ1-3	CASSFGTASGNTIYF	TGTGCCAGCAGCTTTGGGACAGCCTCTGGAAACACCATATATTTT
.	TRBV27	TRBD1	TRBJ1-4	CASSLGQVEKLFF	TGTGCCAGCAGTTTGGGACAGGTCGAAAAACTGTTTTTT
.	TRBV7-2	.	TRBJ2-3	CASSFPLRGGLHSTDTQYF	TGTGCCAGCAGCTTCCCTTTACGGGGCGGATTACACTCCACAGATACGCAGTATTTT
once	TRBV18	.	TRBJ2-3	CASSPPTPADTQYF	TGTGCCAGCTCACCACCGACGCCAGCAGATACGCAGTATTTT
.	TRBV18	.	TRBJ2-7	CASSPEDSHHSPYEQYF	TGTGCCAGCTCACCCGAGGACAGCCACCATAGCCCCTACGAGCAGTACTTC
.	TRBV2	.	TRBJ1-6	CASTRLDGNSPLHF	TGTGCCAGCACCCGGTTAGATGGGAATTCACCCCTCCACTTT
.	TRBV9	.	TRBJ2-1	CASSAANEQFF	TGTGCCAGCAGCGCGGCCAATGAGCAGTTCTTC
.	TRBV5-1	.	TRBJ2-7	CASRGIPASYEQYF	TGCGCCAGCAGGGGTATCCCTGCGTCCTACGAGCAGTACTTC